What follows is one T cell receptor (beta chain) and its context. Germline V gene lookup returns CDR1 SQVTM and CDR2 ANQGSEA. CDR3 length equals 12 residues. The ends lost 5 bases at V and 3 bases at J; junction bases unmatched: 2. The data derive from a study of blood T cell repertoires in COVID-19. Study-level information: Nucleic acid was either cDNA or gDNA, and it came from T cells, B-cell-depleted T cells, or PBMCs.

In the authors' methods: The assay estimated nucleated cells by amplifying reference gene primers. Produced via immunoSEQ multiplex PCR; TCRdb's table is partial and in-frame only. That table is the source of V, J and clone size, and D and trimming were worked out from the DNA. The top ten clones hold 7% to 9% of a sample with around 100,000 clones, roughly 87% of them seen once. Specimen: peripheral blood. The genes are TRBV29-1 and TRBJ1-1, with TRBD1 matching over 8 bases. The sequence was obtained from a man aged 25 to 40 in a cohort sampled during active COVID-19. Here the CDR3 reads CSVRTGHTEAFF. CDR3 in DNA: TGCAGCGTTAGGACAGGGCACACTGAAGCTTTCTTT.